This T cell receptor (beta chain) was recovered during a study of T cells expressing NK-cell markers. Whole-study context: HCMV seropositivity marked most of the eight sequenced donors; one was seronegative.

The CDR3 is made up of 13 amino acids. Germline V gene lookup returns CDR1 DFQATT and CDR2 SNEGSKA (reference sequence). TCRdb reprocessed the 5' RACE reads and stores each CDR3 protein as one record, lacking DNA. Its table records about 430,000 distinct CDR3 sequences. The chain couples TRBV20-1 to TRBJ1-2. Sequencing was done on a sample of blood T cells: a sorted CD56 or NKG2C T cell subset, CD4+ or CD8+ T cells, or bulk PBMC T cells (not recorded which). The TCR originated in a woman in her forties or fifties in good health. CDR3 loop: CSARDAIGTGYTF.